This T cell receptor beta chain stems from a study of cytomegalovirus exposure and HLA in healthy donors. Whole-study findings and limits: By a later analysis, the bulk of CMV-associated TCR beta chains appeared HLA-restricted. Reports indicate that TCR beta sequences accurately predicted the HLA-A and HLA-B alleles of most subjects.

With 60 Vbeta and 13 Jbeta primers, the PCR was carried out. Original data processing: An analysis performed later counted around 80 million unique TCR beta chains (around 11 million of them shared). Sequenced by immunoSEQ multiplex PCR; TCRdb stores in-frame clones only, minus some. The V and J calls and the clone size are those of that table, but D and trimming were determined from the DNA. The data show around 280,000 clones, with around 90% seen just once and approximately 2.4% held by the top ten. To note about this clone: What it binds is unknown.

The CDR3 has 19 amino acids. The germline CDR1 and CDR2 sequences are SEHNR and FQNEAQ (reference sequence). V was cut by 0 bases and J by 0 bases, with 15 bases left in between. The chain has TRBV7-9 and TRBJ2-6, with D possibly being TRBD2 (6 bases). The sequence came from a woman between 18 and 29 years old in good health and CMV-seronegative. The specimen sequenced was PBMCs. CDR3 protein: CASSLAGRGAISGANVLTF. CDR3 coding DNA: TGTGCCAGCAGCTTAGCAGGGCGGGGCGCGATCTCTGGGGCCAACGTCCTGACTTTC.